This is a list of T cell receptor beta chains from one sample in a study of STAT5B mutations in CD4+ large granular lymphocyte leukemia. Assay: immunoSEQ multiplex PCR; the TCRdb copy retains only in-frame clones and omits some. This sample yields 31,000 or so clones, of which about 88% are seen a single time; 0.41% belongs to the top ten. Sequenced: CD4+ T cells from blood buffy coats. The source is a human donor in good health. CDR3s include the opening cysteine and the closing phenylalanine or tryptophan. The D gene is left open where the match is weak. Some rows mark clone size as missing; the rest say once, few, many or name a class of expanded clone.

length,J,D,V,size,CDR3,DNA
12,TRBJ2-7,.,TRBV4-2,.,CASSRDKYEQYF,TGTGCCAGCAGCCGGGACAAATACGAGCAGTACTTC
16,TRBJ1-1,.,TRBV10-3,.,CAISEGSVRAFDEAFF,TGTGCCATCAGTGAGGGCAGTGTCAGGGCGTTCGATGAAGCTTTCTTT
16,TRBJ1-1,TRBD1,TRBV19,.,CASAETGVLSKTEAFF,TGTGCCAGTGCCGAAACAGGGGTCTTGTCGAAGACTGAAGCTTTCTTT
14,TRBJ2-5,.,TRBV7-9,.,CASSLSTRGWAQYF,TGTGCCAGCAGCTTAAGTACCCGTGGATGGGCCCAGTACTTC
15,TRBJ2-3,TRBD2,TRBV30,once,CAWSPLAGSTDTQYF,TGTGCCTGGAGCCCCCTAGCGGGGAGCACAGATACGCAGTATTTT
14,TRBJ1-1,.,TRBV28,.,CASSDRGENTEAFF,TGTGCCAGCAGTGACCGGGGGGAGAACACTGAAGCTTTCTTT
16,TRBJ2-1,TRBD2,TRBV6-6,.,CASSYFPAGGGNEQFF,TGTGCCAGCAGTTACTTTCCAGCGGGAGGTGGGAATGAGCAGTTCTTC
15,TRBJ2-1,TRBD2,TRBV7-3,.,CASSRTSGSGNEQFF,TGTGCCAGCAGCCGTACTAGCGGGAGTGGTAATGAGCAGTTCTTC
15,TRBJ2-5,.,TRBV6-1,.,CASRPRSGMGETQYF,TGTGCCAGCAGACCCAGATCAGGGATGGGGGAGACCCAGTACTTC
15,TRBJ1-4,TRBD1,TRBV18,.,CASSPPGQGNEKLFF,TGTGCCAGCTCACCACCGGGACAGGGGAATGAAAAACTGTTTTTT
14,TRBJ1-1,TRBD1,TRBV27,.,CASRFDRENTEAFF,TGTGCCAGCCGATTCGACAGGGAGAACACTGAAGCTTTCTTT
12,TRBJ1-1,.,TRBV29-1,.,CSVAGGALEAFF,TGCAGCGTTGCAGGCGGGGCCCTTGAAGCTTTCTTT
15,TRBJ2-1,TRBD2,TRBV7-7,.,CASSLGLAGPNEQFF,TGTGCTAGCAGCCTGGGACTAGCGGGACCTAATGAGCAGTTCTTC
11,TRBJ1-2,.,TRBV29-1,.,CSVGHSYGYTF,TGCAGCGTTGGTCACTCCTATGGCTACACCTTC
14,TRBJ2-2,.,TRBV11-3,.,CASSLGNSPGELFF,TGTGCCAGCAGCTTAGGGAACAGTCCAGGGGAGCTGTTTTTT
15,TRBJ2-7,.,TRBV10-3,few,CAISDNSSPTYEQYF,TGTGCCATCAGTGACAACAGTTCCCCTACGTACGAGCAGTACTTC
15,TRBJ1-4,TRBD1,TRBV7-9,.,CASSLTRDRHEKLFF,TGTGCCAGCAGCTTAACCCGGGACAGGCATGAAAAACTGTTTTTT
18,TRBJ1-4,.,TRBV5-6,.,CASSLAGLRIATNEKLFF,TGTGCCAGCAGCTTGGCCGGCCTACGCATTGCAACTAATGAAAAACTGTTTTTT
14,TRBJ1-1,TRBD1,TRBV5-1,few,CASSGGQGDTEAFF,TGCGCCAGCAGCGGCGGACAGGGAGACACTGAAGCTTTCTTT
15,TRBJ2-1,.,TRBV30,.,CASGRDGYSYNEQFF,TGTGCCTCCGGCCGGGACGGGTACTCCTACAATGAGCAGTTCTTC
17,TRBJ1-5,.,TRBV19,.,CASSIDHGGVDNQPQHF,TGTGCCAGTAGTATAGATCATGGGGGGGTTGACAATCAGCCCCAGCATTTT
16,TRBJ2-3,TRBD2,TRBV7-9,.,CASSLGLAGLTDTQYF,TGTGCCAGCAGCTTAGGGCTAGCGGGCTTGACCGATACGCAGTATTTT
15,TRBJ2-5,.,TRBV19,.,CASSIFGDSWGAQYF,TGTGCCAGTAGTATATTCGGAGACTCCTGGGGGGCCCAGTACTTC
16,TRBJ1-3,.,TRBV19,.,CASSIGGLISGNTIYF,TGTGCCAGTAGTATAGGGGGGCTCATCTCTGGAAACACCATATATTTT
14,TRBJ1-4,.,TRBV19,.,CASSIQGIGEKLFF,TGCGCCAGTAGTATTCAGGGAATAGGTGAAAAACTGTTTTTT
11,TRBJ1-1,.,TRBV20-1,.,CSALMNTEAFF,TGCAGTGCTCTCATGAACACTGAAGCTTTCTTT
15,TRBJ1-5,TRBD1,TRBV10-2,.,CASRKGQLENQPQHF,TGCGCCAGCAGGAAGGGACAGTTGGAAAATCAGCCCCAGCATTTT
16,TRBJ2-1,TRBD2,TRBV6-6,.,CASSLTGTSGYNEQFF,TGTGCCAGCAGTTTAACCGGGACTAGCGGCTACAATGAGCAGTTCTTC